This T cell receptor (beta chain) was documented in a study of T cells in Graves' hyperthyroidism and ophthalmopathy. The study, taken as a whole, reports: Most expanded thyroid clonotypes above 0.001 recurred in blood. Patients with ophthalmopathy were separated from those with stable hyperthyroidism by a 13 V-J model.

At least 3 on the Clinical Activity Score was recorded for ophthalmopathy patients, who also had NOSPECS grade at least 4 and duration under 3 months. Exclusion of a patient resulted from uncontrolled infection, other autoimmune disease, pregnancy or lactation. Only a few counts were recorded for this clonotype. Its antigen is not identified. The TCR beta CDR3 regions underwent amplification using RNA transcripts as the source. In the first-round RT-PCR of the TCR CDR3, the HTBI primer set was used. TCRdb independently ran MiXCR on the multiplex PCR reads; one entry per CDR3 protein. This repertoire shows over 500,000 distinct CDR3 sequences, around 16% found once; its top ten account for 25% to 30%. The CDR3 length is 14 residues. The germline CDR1 and CDR2 sequences are MNHEY and SMNVEV (reference sequence). Trimming cost V 7 bases and J 8 bases; bases outside gene matches: 11.

J is TRBJ2-3 and V is TRBV27; 8 bases are a match to TRBD2. The receptor was isolated from a woman aged 25-40 years with Graves' ophthalmopathy. Input material: blood. As DNA, the CDR3 is TGTGCCAGCACCGATAGCGGGGCGCTGGGTACGCAGTATTTT. Its protein product is CASTDSGALGTQYF.